This entry describes one T cell receptor (beta chain). There is no known antigen for this receptor. Nothing much larger sits one base from this clone, and base qualities are not available. The data are from a study of somatic mutations in cytotoxic T cells in rheumatoid arthritis (dated by TCRdb to about 2017). Study-level background: Right after diagnosis and prior to the start of any treatment, approximately 30 ml EDTA of peripheral blood was drawn from patients. Patient and control groups had essentially identical median ages. TCRB deep sequencing covered about 60 patients with rheumatoid arthritis along with 20 healthy controls. Some T-cell populations stained with V beta antibodies were sorted by flow on a FACSAria II or Sony SH800 to nearly 100% purity, with sorted V beta1+ cells additionally subjected to TCRB sequencing. To characterize clonality, the study used TCRB deep sequencing while asking whether somatic mutations are carried by expanded CD8+ T-cell clones in newly diagnosed, untreated rheumatoid arthritis.

Results and caveats for the whole study, not just this receptor: Viral specificity could not be ruled out by absence from virus-specific databases, and the antigen targets of the expanded CD8+ clones remained unknown. There was no significant difference in CD8+ T-cell clonality between rheumatoid arthritis patients and age-matched healthy controls. In patients, CD8+ clonality rose with age (Spearman r of about 0.53), which was not the case in healthy controls. Several identical CD8+ TCRB sequences were found in both blood and synovial fluid, and in about an eighth of the roughly 60 patients the largest CD8+ clone exceeded 20% of CD8+ cells. The slight underrepresentation of TRBV07 in patients was not corrected for multiple comparisons.

The immunoSEQ assay was applied to genomic DNA for TCRB CDR3 sequencing. Processing in the source paper ran as follows. When patient CD8+ clones exceeding 1% were checked against published virus-specific TCRB sequences, only a few matched. Analyses were restricted to productive TCRB rearrangements. Clonality was expressed as a Shannon entropy-based productive clonality index, with each clone defined by a unique TCRB CDR3 sequence. To calculate repertoire overlap between two samples, the template counts of each clone were considered relative to each sample's total templates. Flow cytometry-measured V-gene usage correlated with V-gene usage from TCRB sequencing, with a Spearman r of less than 0.65. Drawn from immuneACCESS, this table holds only the in-frame rearrangements with V and J called that TCRdb kept. Clones are partly lost; checked studies trace under half to an unresolved V gene and leave the rest unexplained. V and J calls and clone size are copied from that table; D and trimming were computed from the DNA. This sample lists 15,000 or so clones; around nine tenths were detected once. The top ten clones comprise roughly 18% of the sample.

Positive magnetic bead selection on an AutoMACS was used to isolate CD4+ and CD8+ cells, with flow cytometry used to check purity. Isolation of peripheral blood mononuclear cells was done through Ficoll-Paque PLUS density gradient separation. DNA from CD4-enriched, CD8-enriched or PBMC samples was extracted using Nucleospin Tissue or Tissue XS kits and then quantified on a Qubit 2.0 fluorometer. From cysteine to phenylalanine, the CDR3 is 17 amino acids long. Only CDR3 DNA remains: 51 bases, in frame from the first base. The germline V gene encodes CDR1 SGHRS and CDR2 YFSETQ. Germline trimming amounts to 1 base on V and 4 bases on J, with 7 as the count of junction bases outside the gene matches.

The V and J segments used are TRBV5-1 and TRBJ2-3; 12 middle bases align to TRBD1. What was sequenced was CD4+ T cells sorted from blood. The sequence came from a man aged 65 to 85 with rheumatoid arthritis. The DNA sequence reads TGCGCCAGCAGCTTGCAAGTGGGACAGGGGGCCGCAGATACGCAGTATTTT. Translated, this is CASSLQVGQGAADTQYF.